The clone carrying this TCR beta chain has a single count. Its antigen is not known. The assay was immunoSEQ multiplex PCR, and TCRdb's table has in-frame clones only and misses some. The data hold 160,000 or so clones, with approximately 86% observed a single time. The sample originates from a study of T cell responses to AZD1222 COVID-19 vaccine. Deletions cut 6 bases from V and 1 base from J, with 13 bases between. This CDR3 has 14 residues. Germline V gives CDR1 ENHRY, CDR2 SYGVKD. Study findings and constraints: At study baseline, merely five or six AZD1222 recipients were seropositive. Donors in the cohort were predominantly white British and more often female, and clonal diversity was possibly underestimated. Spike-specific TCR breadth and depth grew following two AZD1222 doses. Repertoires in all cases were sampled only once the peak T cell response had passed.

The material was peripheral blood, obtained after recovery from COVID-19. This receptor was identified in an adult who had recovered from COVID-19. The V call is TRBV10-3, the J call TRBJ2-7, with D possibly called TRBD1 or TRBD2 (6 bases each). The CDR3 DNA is TGTGCCATCAGAAGGGGGGCCGGGTCCTACGAGCAGTACTTC. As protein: CAIRRGAGSYEQYF.